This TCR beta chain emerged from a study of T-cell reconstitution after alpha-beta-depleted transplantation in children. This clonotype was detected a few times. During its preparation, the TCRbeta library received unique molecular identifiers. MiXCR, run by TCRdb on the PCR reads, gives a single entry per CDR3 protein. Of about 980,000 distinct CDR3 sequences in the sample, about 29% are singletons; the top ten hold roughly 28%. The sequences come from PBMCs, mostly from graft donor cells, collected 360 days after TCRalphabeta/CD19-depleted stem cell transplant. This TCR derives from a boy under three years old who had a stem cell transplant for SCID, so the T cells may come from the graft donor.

This chain's CDR3 is CASSLAWGPQETQYF. The CDR3 DNA reads as TGCGCCAGCAGCTTGGCCTGGGGCCCGCAAGAGACCCAGTACTTC. The chain links TRBV5-1 to TRBJ2-5, with a weak D call TRBD1 (5 bases). The CDR3 consists of 15 residues. Trimming pared 0 bases from V and 2 bases from J, leaving 11 bases between. Germline CDR1 and CDR2: SGHRS and YFSETQ.